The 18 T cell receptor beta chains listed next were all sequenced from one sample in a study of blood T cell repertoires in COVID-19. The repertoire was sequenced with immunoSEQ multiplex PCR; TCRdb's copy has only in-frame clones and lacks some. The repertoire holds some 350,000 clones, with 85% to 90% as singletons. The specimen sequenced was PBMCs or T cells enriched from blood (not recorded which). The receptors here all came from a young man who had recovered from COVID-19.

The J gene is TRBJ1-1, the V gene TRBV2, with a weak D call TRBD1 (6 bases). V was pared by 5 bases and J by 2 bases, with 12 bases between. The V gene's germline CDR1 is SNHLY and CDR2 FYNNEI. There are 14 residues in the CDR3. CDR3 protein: CASSPDSYNTEAFF. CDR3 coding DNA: TGTGCCAGCAGTCCGGACAGCTACAACACTGAAGCTTTCTTT.

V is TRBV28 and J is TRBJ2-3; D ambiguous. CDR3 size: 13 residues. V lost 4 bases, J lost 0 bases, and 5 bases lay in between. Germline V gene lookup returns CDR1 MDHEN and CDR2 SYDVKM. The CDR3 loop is CASSSPSTDTQYF. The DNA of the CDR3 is TGTGCCAGCAGTTCTCCGAGCACAGATACGCAGTATTTT.

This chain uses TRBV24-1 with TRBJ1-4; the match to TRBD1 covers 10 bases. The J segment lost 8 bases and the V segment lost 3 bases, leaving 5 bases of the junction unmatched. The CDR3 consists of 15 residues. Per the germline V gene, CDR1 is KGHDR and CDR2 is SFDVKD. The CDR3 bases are TGTGCCACCAGTGATCCCCGGACAGGGGGGGAAAAACTGTTTTTT. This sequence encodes CATSDPRTGGEKLFF.

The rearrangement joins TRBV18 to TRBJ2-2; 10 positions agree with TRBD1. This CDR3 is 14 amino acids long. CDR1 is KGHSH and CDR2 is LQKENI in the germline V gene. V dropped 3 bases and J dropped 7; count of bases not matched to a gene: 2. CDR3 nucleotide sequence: TGTGCCAGCTCACCCGGGACAGGGGACGGGGAGCTGTTTTTT. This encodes CASSPGTGDGELFF.

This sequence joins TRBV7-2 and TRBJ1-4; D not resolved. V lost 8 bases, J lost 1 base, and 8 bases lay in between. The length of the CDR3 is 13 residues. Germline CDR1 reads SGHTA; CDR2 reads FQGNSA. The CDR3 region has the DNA TGTGCCAGCGCACAGCTAACTAATGAAAAACTGTTTTTT. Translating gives CASAQLTNEKLFF.

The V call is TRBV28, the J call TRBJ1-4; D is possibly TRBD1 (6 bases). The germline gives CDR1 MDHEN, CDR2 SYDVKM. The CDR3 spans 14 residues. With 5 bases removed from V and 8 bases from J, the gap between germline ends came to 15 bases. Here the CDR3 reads CASSASPGQEKLFF. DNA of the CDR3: TGTGCCAGCAGTGCATCTCCAGGACAGGAAAAACTGTTTTTT.

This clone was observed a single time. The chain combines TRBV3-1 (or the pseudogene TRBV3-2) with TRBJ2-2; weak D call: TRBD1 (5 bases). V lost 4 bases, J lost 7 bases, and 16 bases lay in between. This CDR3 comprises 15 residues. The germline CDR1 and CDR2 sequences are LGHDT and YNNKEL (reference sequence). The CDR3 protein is CASSLQGGEDGELFF. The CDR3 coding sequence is TGTGCCAGCAGCCTTCAGGGTGGCGAGGACGGGGAGCTGTTTTTT.

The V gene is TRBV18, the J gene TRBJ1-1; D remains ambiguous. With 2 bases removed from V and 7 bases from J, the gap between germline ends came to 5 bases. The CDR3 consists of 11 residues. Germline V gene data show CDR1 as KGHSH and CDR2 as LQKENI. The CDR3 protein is CASSPGSEAFF. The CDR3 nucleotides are TGTGCCAGCTCACCAGGGAGTGAAGCTTTCTTT.

The CDR3 region is CASSRGPTNTGELFF. The CDR3 DNA reads as TGTGCCAGCAGCAGGGGGCCCACGAACACCGGGGAGCTGTTTTTT. V gene TRBV6-5 combines with J gene TRBJ2-2; 8 bases map to TRBD1. Germline V gene sequence: CDR1 MNHEY, CDR2 SVGAGI. The length of the CDR3 is 15 residues. J lost 0 bases, V lost 6 bases, and 3 bases had no gene match.

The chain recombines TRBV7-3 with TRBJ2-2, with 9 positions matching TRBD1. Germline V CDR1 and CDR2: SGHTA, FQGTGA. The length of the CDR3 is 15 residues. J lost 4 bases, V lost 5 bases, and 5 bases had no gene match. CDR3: CASSPRQGGTGELFF. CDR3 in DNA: TGTGCCAGCAGCCCTCGACAGGGGGGCACCGGGGAGCTGTTTTTT.

The CDR3 bases are TGCGCCAGCGGATACCAGGGGGCAGGCGAGACCCAGTACTTC. Translation: CASGYQGAGETQYF. The V and J genes are TRBV5-1 and TRBJ2-5, with 8 bases aligning to TRBD1. Germline CDR1 and CDR2: SGHRS and YFSETQ. This CDR3 contains 14 residues. J was trimmed by 5 bases and V by 7 bases; bases with no gene match: 10.

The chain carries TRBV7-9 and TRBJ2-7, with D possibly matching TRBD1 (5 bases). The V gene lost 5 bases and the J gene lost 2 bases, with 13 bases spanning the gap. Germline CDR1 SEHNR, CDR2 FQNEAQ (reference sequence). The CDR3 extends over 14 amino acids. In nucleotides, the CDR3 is TGTGCCAGCAGCCCGTGGACATTTCCCTACGAGCAGTACTTC. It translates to CASSPWTFPYEQYF.

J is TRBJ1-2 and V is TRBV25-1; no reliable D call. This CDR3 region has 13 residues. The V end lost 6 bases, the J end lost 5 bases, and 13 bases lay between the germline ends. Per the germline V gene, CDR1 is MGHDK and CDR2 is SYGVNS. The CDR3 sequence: CASSDLRRYGYTF. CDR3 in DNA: TGTGCCAGCAGCGATCTTAGGAGGTATGGCTACACCTTC.

The CDR3 loop reads CASSQDLARVYEQYF. DNA for the CDR3: TGTGCCAGCAGCCAAGATCTCGCTCGGGTCTACGAGCAGTACTTC. V gene TRBV14 combines with J gene TRBJ2-7; D ambiguous. CDR1 is SGHDN, CDR2 FVKESK, per germline. V lost 0 bases to trimming and J lost 3 bases, with 12 bases between them. The CDR3 has 15 amino acids.

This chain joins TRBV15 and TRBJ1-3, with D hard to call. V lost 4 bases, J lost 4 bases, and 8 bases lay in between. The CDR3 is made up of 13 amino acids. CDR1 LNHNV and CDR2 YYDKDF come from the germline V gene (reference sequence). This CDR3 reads CATSKHSGNTIYF. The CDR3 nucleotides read TGTGCCACCAGCAAACATTCCGGAAACACCATATATTTT.

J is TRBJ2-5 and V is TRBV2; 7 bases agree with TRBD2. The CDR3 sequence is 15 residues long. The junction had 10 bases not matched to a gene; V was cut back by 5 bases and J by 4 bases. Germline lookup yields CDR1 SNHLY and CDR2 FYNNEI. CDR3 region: CASSREKRDGETQYF. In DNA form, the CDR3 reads TGTGCCAGCAGTAGGGAGAAGCGGGATGGAGAGACCCAGTACTTC.

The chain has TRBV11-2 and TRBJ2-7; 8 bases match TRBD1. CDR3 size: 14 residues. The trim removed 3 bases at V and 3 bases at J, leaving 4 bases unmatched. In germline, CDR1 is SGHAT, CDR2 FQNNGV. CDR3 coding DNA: TGTGCCAGCAGCTTTTTAGGACAGGGCTACGAGCAGTACTTC. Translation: CASSFLGQGYEQYF.

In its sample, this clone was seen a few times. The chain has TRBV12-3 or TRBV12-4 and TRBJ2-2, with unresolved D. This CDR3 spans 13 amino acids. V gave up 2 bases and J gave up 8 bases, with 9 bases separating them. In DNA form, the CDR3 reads TGTGCCAGCAGTTTAATGGGCCCGGGGGAGCTGTTTTTT. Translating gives CASSLMGPGELFF.